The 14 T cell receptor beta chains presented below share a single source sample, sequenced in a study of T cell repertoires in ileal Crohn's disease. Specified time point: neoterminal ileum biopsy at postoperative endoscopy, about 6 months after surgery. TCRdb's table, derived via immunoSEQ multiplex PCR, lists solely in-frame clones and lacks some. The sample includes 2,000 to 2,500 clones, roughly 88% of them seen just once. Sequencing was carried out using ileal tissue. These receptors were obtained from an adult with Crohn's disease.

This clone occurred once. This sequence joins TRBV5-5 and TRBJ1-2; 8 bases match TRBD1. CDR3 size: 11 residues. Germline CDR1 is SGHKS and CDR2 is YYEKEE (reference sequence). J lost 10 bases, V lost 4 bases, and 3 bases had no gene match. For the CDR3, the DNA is TGTGCCAGCAGCCTGGACAGGGACTACACCTTC. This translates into CASSLDRDYTF. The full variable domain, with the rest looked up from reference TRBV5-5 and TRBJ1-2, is DAGVTQSPTHLIKTRGQQVTLRCSPISGHKSVSWYQQVLGQGPQFIFQYYEKEERGRGNFPDRFSARQFPNYSSELNVNALLLGDSALYLCASSLDRDYTFGSGTRLTVV.

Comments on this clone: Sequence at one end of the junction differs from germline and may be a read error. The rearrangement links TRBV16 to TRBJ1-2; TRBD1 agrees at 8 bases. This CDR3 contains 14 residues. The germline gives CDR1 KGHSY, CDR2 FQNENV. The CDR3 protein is CASSQSAGGFGYAF. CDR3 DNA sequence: TGTGCCAGCAGCCAATCTGCAGGGGGCTTCGGCTACGCCTTC.

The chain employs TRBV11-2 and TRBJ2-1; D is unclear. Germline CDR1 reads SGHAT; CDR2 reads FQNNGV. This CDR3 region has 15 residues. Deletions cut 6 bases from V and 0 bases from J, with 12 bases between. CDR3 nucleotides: TGTGCCAGCAGTCTTAAGCCGGGCTCCTACAATGAGCAGTTCTTC. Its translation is CASSLKPGSYNEQFF.

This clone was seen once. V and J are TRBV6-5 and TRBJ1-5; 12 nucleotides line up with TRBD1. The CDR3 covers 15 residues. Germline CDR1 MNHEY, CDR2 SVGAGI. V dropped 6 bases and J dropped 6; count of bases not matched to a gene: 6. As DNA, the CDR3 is TGTGCCAGCAGCACGGGACAGGGGGCACGTCAGCCCCAGCATTTT. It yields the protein CASSTGQGARQPQHF.

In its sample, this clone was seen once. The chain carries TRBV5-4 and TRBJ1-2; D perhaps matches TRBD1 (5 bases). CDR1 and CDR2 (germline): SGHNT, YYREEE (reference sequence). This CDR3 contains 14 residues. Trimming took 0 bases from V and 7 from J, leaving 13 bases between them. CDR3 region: CASSLGQGDIGYTF. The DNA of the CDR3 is TGTGCCAGCAGCTTGGGTCAGGGCGACATTGGCTACACCTTC. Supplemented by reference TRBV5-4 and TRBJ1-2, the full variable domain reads ETGVTQSPTHLIKTRGQQVTLRCSSQSGHNTVSWYQQALGQGPQFIFQYYREEENGRGNFPPRFSGLQFPNYSSELNVNALELDDSALYLCASSLGQGDIGYTFGSGTRLTVV.

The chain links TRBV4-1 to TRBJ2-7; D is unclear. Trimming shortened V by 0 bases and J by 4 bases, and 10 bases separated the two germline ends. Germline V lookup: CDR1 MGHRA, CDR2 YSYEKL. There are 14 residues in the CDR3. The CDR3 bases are TGCGCCAGCAGCCAAGAACAGAGCCTATACGAGCAGTACTTC. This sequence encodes CASSQEQSLYEQYF.

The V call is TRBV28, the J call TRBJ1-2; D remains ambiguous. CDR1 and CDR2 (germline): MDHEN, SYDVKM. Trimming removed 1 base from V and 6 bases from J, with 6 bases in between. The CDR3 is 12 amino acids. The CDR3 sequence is CASSLYGDGYTF. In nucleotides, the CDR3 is TGTGCCAGCAGTTTATATGGGGATGGCTACACCTTC.

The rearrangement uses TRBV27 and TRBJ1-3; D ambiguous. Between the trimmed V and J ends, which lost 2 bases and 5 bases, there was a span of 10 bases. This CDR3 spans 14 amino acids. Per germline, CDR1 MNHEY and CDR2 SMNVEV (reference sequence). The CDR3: CASSLDGQRNTIYF. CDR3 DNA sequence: TGTGCCAGCAGTTTAGACGGGCAAAGAAACACCATATATTTT.

DNA for the CDR3: TGTGCCAGCAGTCCCACCCGGGGGTACGACGAGCAGTACTTC. Protein product: CASSPTRGYDEQYF. V is TRBV11-2 and J is TRBJ2-7; D is perhaps TRBD2 (6 bases). Germline V CDR1 and CDR2: SGHAT, FQNNGV. V was shortened by 6 bases and J by 5 bases, with 17 bases between the two germline ends. The CDR3 length is 14 residues.

Here the CDR3 DNA reads TGTGCCAGTAGTACCTTAACTAGCGGGAGTTCGTACAATGAGCAGTTCTTC. This translates into CASSTLTSGSSYNEQFF. The chain uses TRBV19 and TRBJ2-1, with TRBD2 identical over 11 bases. CDR1 is LNHDA and CDR2 is SQIVND in the germline V gene (reference sequence). The CDR3 spans 17 residues. V was pared by 4 bases and J by 4 bases, with 9 bases of the junction left unmatched. Full variable domain (rest looked up from reference TRBV19 and TRBJ2-1): DGGITQSPKYLFRKEGQNVTLSCEQNLNHDAMYWYRQDPGQGLRLIYYSQIVNDFQKGDIAEGYSVSREKKESFPLTVTSAQKNPTAFYLCASSTLTSGSSYNEQFFGPGTRLTVL.

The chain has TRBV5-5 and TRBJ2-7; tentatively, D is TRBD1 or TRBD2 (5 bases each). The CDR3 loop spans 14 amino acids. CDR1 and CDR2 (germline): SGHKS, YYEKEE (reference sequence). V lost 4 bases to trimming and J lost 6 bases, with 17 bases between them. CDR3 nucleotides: TGTGCCAGCAGCGCCTGGGACGGCTCGTTCGAGCAGTACTTC. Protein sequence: CASSAWDGSFEQYF.

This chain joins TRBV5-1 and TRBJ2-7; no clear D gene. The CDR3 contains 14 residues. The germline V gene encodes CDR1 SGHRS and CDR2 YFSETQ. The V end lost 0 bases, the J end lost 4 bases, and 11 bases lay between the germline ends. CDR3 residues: CASSLEAVLYEQYF. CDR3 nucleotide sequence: TGCGCCAGCAGCTTGGAGGCAGTCCTATACGAGCAGTACTTC.

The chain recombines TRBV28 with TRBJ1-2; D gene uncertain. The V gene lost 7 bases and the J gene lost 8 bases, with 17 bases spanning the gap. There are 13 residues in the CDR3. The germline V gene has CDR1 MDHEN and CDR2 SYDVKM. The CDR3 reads CASILPGTGGYTF. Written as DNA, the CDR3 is TGTGCCAGCATACTCCCCGGTACGGGGGGCTACACCTTC.

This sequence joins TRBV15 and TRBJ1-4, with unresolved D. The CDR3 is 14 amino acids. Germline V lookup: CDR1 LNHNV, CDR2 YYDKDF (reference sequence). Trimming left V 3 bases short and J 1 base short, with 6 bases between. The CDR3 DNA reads TGTGCCACCAGCAGGGGATTAACTAATGAAAAACTGTTTTTT. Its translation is CATSRGLTNEKLFF.